This T cell receptor (beta chain) emerged from a study of OX40 agonist ivuxolimab in advanced cancers. The overall study: Patients' therapy was ivuxolimab, an antibody that acts as an agonist of OX40 (CD134). Among those enrolled, mean age was about 58 years (range roughly 23 to 85) and about 79% were male. People in dose escalation had one of these cancers: hepatocellular carcinoma, melanoma, renal cell or head and neck cancer. Whole-study results and caveats: The study observed clonal expansion of CD4+ and CD8+ blood T cells by week 6 at 0.1 to 3.0 mg/kg.

Note on this clone: Its antigen is not known.

V was clipped by 4 bases and J by 0 bases, with 16 bases between them. The CDR3 length is 16 residues. Germline V lookup: CDR1 SQVTM, CDR2 ANQGSEA. Clones were sequenced by immunoSEQ multiplex PCR, and TCRdb holds only the in-frame ones, with some missing. The table shows 25,000 to 35,000 clones, with approximately 86% occurring only once. The rearrangement joins TRBV29-1 to TRBJ1-5, with D possibly being TRBD1 (6 bases). This receptor was identified in an adult with an advanced solid tumor such as melanoma, head and neck, liver or kidney cancer. Sample: CD4+ or CD8+ T cells sorted from blood, taken in a trial of the OX40 agonist ivuxolimab. The CDR3 loop reads CSVAGQSDDSNQPQHF. CDR3 DNA: TGCAGCGTTGCTGGACAGTCAGACGATAGCAATCAGCCCCAGCATTTT.